These 31 T cell receptor beta chains were all obtained from the same sample, sequenced in a study of blood T cell repertoires in COVID-19. Generated by immunoSEQ multiplex PCR, the TCRdb table keeps only in-frame clones and is missing some. The data contain 200,000 or so clones, around 90% of them singletons. Sequencing was carried out using PBMCs or T cells enriched from blood (not recorded which). Receptors were obtained from a man aged 25-40 years who had recovered from COVID-19.

This chain uses TRBV27 with TRBJ1-1; D ambiguous. Germline lookup yields CDR1 MNHEY and CDR2 SMNVEV (reference sequence). V dropped 4 bases and J dropped 3 bases, with 21 bases sitting between them. This CDR3 has 17 residues. CDR3 sequence: CASSSEGRTPTDTEAFF. Written as DNA, the CDR3 is TGTGCCAGCAGTTCAGAGGGTCGCACTCCTACGGACACTGAAGCTTTCTTT.

DNA for the CDR3: TGTGCCAGCAGTTTTCAGGGGCACACTGAAGCTTTCTTT. It is translated as CASSFQGHTEAFF. The rearrangement uses TRBV12-3 or TRBV12-4 and TRBJ1-1; tentatively, D is TRBD1 (6 bases). The V and J ends lost 3 bases and 3 bases respectively, with 8 bases between them. The CDR3 is 13 residues long.

V gene TRBV5-1 combines with J gene TRBJ2-1, with 10 bases fitting TRBD2. This CDR3 region has 20 residues. J lost 1 base, V lost 6 bases, and 19 bases had no gene match. Germline V gives CDR1 SGHRS, CDR2 YFSETQ. The CDR3 here is CASTAQVAGGLIDSYNEQFF. The CDR3 nucleotides are TGCGCCAGCACGGCCCAGGTAGCGGGAGGTCTTATTGATTCCTACAATGAGCAGTTCTTC.

The J gene is TRBJ1-5, the V gene TRBV3-1 (or the pseudogene TRBV3-2); 7 bases are a match to TRBD1. The CDR3 has 15 residues. CDR1 is LGHDT, CDR2 YNNKEL, per germline (reference sequence). Unmatched junction bases numbered 9, after V lost 4 bases and J lost 6 bases. The CDR3 DNA reads as TGTGCCAGCAGCCCGGTGGTAGGGGGCGGTCAGCCCCAGCATTTT. Translating gives CASSPVVGGGQPQHF.

V and J are TRBV14 and TRBJ1-2; TRBD1 aligns across 9 bases. Germline lookup yields CDR1 SGHDN and CDR2 FVKESK. V shed 4 bases, J shed 5 bases, and the junction held 14 bases outside the gene matches. This CDR3 contains 17 residues. DNA for the CDR3: TGTGCCAGCAGCCCAGTCCCGGGACAGGGAATGAAATATGGCTACACCTTC. It is translated as CASSPVPGQGMKYGYTF. Filled out from reference TRBV14 and TRBJ1-2, the complete variable domain reads EAGVTQFPSHSVIEKGQTVTLRCDPISGHDNLYWYRRVMGKEIKFLLHFVKESKQDESGMPNNRFLAERTGGTYSTLKVQPAELEDSGVYFCASSPVPGQGMKYGYTFGSGTRLTVV.

J is TRBJ1-6 and V is TRBV30; tentatively, D is TRBD1 (6 bases). Per germline, CDR1 GTSNPN and CDR2 SVGIG (reference sequence). V lost 5 bases, J lost 7 bases, and 12 bases lay in between. The CDR3 is 13 residues long. The CDR3 sequence: CAWQKGGNSPLHF. CDR3 sequence (DNA): TGTGCCTGGCAAAAGGGGGGGAATTCACCCCTCCACTTT. Full variable domain (outside the CDR3, taken from reference TRBV30 and TRBJ1-6): SQTIHQWPATLVQPVGSPLSLECTVEGTSNPNLYWYRQAAGRGLQLLFYSVGIGQISSEVPQNLSASRPQDRQFILSSKKLLLSDSGFYLCAWQKGGNSPLHFGNGTRLTVT.

For this clone: At one end the junction does not follow the germline gene, possibly because of a read error. CDR3 region: CAWSVYGRGNQPQHF. CDR3 DNA: TGTGCCTGGAGTGTATATGGCAGGGGCAATCAGCCTCAGCATTTT. The rearrangement links TRBV30 to TRBJ1-5; D is perhaps TRBD1 (6 bases). Germline values: CDR1 GTSNPN, CDR2 SVGIG (reference sequence). This CDR3 spans 15 amino acids.

On this clone itself: The sample carries other DNA sequences with the same CDR3. The gene calls are TRBV6-5 and TRBJ1-1; TRBD1 matches 9 bases. The CDR3 length is 15 residues. The V segment lost 0 bases and the J segment 5 bases; nucleotides outside the gene matches: 4. The germline CDR1 and CDR2 sequences are MNHEY and SVGAGI. The CDR3 DNA sequence: TGTGCCAGCAGTTACTCGGGACAGGGAGGGACTGAAGCTTTCTTT. Residues: CASSYSGQGGTEAFF.

The V call is TRBV5-1, the J call TRBJ2-3; weak D call: TRBD2 (7 bases). The V end was cut by 0 bases, the J end by 6 bases, with 14 bases between. The CDR3 totals 15 residues. Germline V lookup: CDR1 SGHRS, CDR2 YFSETQ. CDR3 loop: CASSLGGKGGDTQYF. The CDR3 DNA reads as TGCGCCAGCAGCTTGGGTGGCAAGGGGGGGGATACGCAGTATTTT. The entire variable domain, with the rest obtained from reference TRBV5-1 and TRBJ2-3, is as follows: KAGVTQTPRYLIKTRGQQVTLSCSPISGHRSVSWYQQTPGQGLQFLFEYFSETQRNKGNFPGRFSGRQFSNSRSEMNVSTLELGDSALYLCASSLGGKGGDTQYFGPGTRLTVL.

The chain couples TRBV18 to TRBJ1-3; D not resolved. Germline lookup yields CDR1 KGHSH and CDR2 LQKENI. This CDR3 comprises 18 residues. The ends were cut back, 0 bases at V and 2 bases at J, with 17 bases in the middle. CDR3 in DNA: TGTGCCAGCTCACCACCTCATTACGTTATTGGGCCTGGAAACACCATATATTTT. Amino acid sequence: CASSPPHYVIGPGNTIYF.

The chain combines TRBV3-1 (or the pseudogene TRBV3-2) with TRBJ2-7; D remains ambiguous. CDR1 is LGHDT and CDR2 is YNNKEL in the germline V gene (reference sequence). The CDR3 consists of 15 residues. Trimming pared 4 bases from V and 6 bases from J, leaving 19 bases between. The chain's CDR3 is CASSPSSTHKGEQYF. As DNA, the CDR3 is TGTGCCAGCAGCCCATCTTCGACTCATAAAGGCGAGCAGTACTTC.

The rearrangement uses TRBV4-1 and TRBJ1-4; maybe TRBD1 (6 bases). Germline V gene data show CDR1 as MGHRA and CDR2 as YSYEKL. The V gene lost 6 bases and the J gene lost 3 bases, with 26 bases spanning the gap. The CDR3 spans 19 residues. In nucleotides, the CDR3 is TGCGCCAGCAGATACCACTTCGGGGGAGGGGGTGAGGCTAATGAAAAACTGTTTTTT. It is translated as CASRYHFGGGGEANEKLFF.

This chain connects TRBV10-3 to TRBJ2-7; 10 positions agree with TRBD2. Germline V lookup: CDR1 ENHRY, CDR2 SYGVKD. CDR3 length: 19 residues. J lost 2 bases, V lost 4 bases, and 17 bases had no gene match. The CDR3 coding sequence is TGTGCCATCAGTGGAAGCGGGACTGAGGTAGCGGGGGGTGCCTACGAGCAGTACTTC. The encoded protein is CAISGSGTEVAGGAYEQYF.

J is TRBJ2-7 and V is TRBV21-1; the D call in the table, TRBD1, was not verified against the DNA. TRBV21-1 represents a pseudogene. The CDR3 has 16 residues. The CDR3 spells CASSTLGDRGLREQYF. The CDR3 nucleotides read TGTGCCAGCAGCACCTTAGGCGACAGGGGGCTTAGAGAGCAGTACTTC.

The V and J genes are TRBV5-1 and TRBJ2-7, with D tentatively TRBD2 (6 bases). V lost 0 bases to trimming and J lost 6 bases, with 10 bases between them. The CDR3 spans 13 residues. Germline loops: CDR1 SGHRS, CDR2 YFSETQ. This CDR3 is CASSLDFGGEQYF. In DNA form, the CDR3 reads TGCGCCAGCAGCTTGGATTTCGGGGGCGAGCAGTACTTC.

This clone was counted a single time. This chain links TRBV2 with TRBJ1-5, with 7 bases lining up with TRBD1. V dropped 5 bases and J dropped 2; count of bases not matched to a gene: 6. Germline V CDR1 and CDR2: SNHLY, FYNNEI. There are 15 residues in the CDR3. The CDR3 DNA follows: TGTGCCAGCAGTCGACAGGGCTCTGGCAATCAGCCCCAGCATTTT. Translating it yields CASSRQGSGNQPQHF.

This clone was detected once. The V and J genes are TRBV30 and TRBJ2-2; TRBD2 matches at 10 bases. The CDR3 length is 15 residues. V was pared by 4 bases and J by 4 bases, with 6 bases of the junction left unmatched. CDR1 is GTSNPN, CDR2 SVGIG, per germline (reference sequence). For the CDR3, the DNA is TGTGCCTGGACAGGGGGACTAGCGAGCACCGGGGAGCTGTTTTTT. This sequence encodes CAWTGGLASTGELFF.

The V gene is TRBV30, the J gene TRBJ1-2; the match to TRBD1 covers 7 bases. The CDR3 runs 13 residues. The germline gives CDR1 GTSNPN, CDR2 SVGIG (reference sequence). V was clipped by 7 bases and J by 4 bases; unmatched bases: 9. CDR3 region: CASAGTASYGYTF. CDR3 in DNA: TGTGCCTCTGCCGGGACAGCGAGCTATGGCTACACCTTC. The whole variable domain, filled in from reference TRBV30 and TRBJ1-2, reads SQTIHQWPATLVQPVGSPLSLECTVEGTSNPNLYWYRQAAGRGLQLLFYSVGIGQISSEVPQNLSASRPQDRQFILSSKKLLLSDSGFYLCASAGTASYGYTFGSGTRLTVV.

This clone appeared a single time. The rearrangement uses TRBV28 and TRBJ2-5; D remains unclear. Trimming removed 7 bases at V and 4 bases at J, with 13 bases between. The CDR3 loop spans 13 amino acids. Germline CDR1 and CDR2: MDHEN and SYDVKM. DNA for the CDR3: TGTGCCAGCAACACGCCGGGTCGAGAGACCCAGTACTTC. Translation gives CASNTPGRETQYF. Supplemented by reference TRBV28 and TRBJ2-5, the full variable domain reads DVKVTQSSRYLVKRTGEKVFLECVQDMDHENMFWYRQDPGLGLRLIYFSYDVKMKEKGDIPEGYSVSREKKERFSLILESASTNQTSMYLCASNTPGRETQYFGPGTRLLVL.

This clone was seen a few times. The genes are TRBV5-8 and TRBJ2-5, with 11 bases lining up with TRBD2. Germline V gene lookup returns CDR1 SGHTS and CDR2 YDEGEE. The CDR3 consists of 15 residues. Losses at the gene ends were 4 bases for V and 1 base for J; bases not matched to a gene: 3. CDR3 nucleotide sequence: TGTGCCAGCAGCACCGGGACTAGCGGCCAAGAGACCCAGTACTTC. Its translation is CASSTGTSGQETQYF.

Worth noting for this clone: Sequence at one end of the junction differs from germline and may be a read error. This chain connects TRBV28 to TRBJ2-1, with unresolved D. Germline CDR1 reads MDHEN; CDR2 reads SYDVKM. The CDR3 spans 11 residues. CDR3 sequence reads: CASSPYNEQFF. The CDR3 region has the DNA TGTGCCAGCAGTCCCTATAATGAGCAGTTCTTC.

The chain combines TRBV19 with TRBJ2-6; TRBD1 matches 9 bases. The CDR3 loop spans 18 amino acids. Germline V gene data show CDR1 as LNHDA and CDR2 as SQIVND (reference sequence). V gave up 1 base and J gave up 3 bases; unmatched junction bases: 7. CDR3 DNA: TGTGCCAGTAGTATAGCGCCACAGGGGGCGCTTGGGGCCAACGTCCTGACTTTC. This translates into CASSIAPQGALGANVLTF.

This clone was seen more than once but under ten times. The gene calls are TRBV4-2 and TRBJ1-2; D call uncertain. V shed 0 bases and J shed 4 bases, with 6 bases lying between them. CDR3 size: 13 residues. CDR1 is LGHNA and CDR2 is YNFKEQ in the germline V gene. CDR3 residues: CASSQEESYGYTF. As DNA, the CDR3 is TGTGCCAGCAGCCAAGAAGAGTCCTATGGCTACACCTTC.

CDR3 in amino acids: CASSSRGAPSIEAFF. The CDR3 DNA is TGTGCCAGCAGTAGCCGGGGGGCACCTAGTATTGAAGCTTTCTTT. The rearrangement joins TRBV27 to TRBJ1-1, with D perhaps matching TRBD1 (6 bases). Per the germline V gene, CDR1 is MNHEY and CDR2 is SMNVEV (reference sequence). The CDR3 covers 15 residues. V lost 5 bases, J lost 7 bases, and 20 bases lay in between.

This clone has just one count. This chain links TRBV2 with TRBJ1-1; 8 bases match TRBD1. The CDR3 has 15 amino acids. V shed 7 bases, J shed 5 bases, and the junction held 12 bases outside the gene matches. Germline CDR1 and CDR2: SNHLY and FYNNEI. CDR3 protein: CASNRAGGLGTEAFF. The CDR3 DNA reads as TGTGCCAGCAACAGGGCAGGGGGCCTGGGGACTGAAGCTTTCTTT. Combining the CDR3 with reference TRBV2 and TRBJ1-1 gives the whole variable domain EPEVTQTPSHQVTQMGQEVILRCVPISNHLYFYWYRQILGQKVEFLVSFYNNEISEKSEIFDDQFSVERPDGSNFTLKIRSTKLEDSAMYFCASNRAGGLGTEAFFGQGTRLTVV.

V gene TRBV19 combines with J gene TRBJ2-3; D not certain. V was clipped by 3 bases and J by 5 bases, with 6 bases between them. This CDR3 comprises 12 residues. Germline lookup yields CDR1 LNHDA and CDR2 SQIVND (reference sequence). DNA of the CDR3: TGTGCCAGTAGTATTGATAGAGATACGCAGTATTTT. Amino acid sequence: CASSIDRDTQYF.

The V gene is TRBV4-2, the J gene TRBJ2-1; D not resolved. The CDR3 contains 12 residues. V was clipped by 6 bases and J by 9 bases, with 12 bases between them. The germline V gene has CDR1 LGHNA and CDR2 YNFKEQ. The CDR3 loop reads CASRALDAEQFF. The CDR3 DNA follows: TGTGCCAGCAGAGCTCTAGACGCTGAGCAGTTCTTC.

This clone was seen more than once but under ten times. The chain carries TRBV7-8 and TRBJ1-5; D gene unclear. CDR1 SGHVS and CDR2 FQNEAQ come from the germline V gene. The CDR3 contains 17 residues. Trimming removed 3 bases at V and 5 bases at J, with 20 bases between. The CDR3: CASSLSSIGSGYQPQHF. In nucleotides, the CDR3 is TGTGCCAGCAGCTTGTCCAGCATTGGCAGCGGATATCAGCCCCAGCATTTT.

V is TRBV11-2 and J is TRBJ2-7; 7 bases are a match to TRBD1. The CDR3 is 14 amino acids. V trimming: 5 bases; J trimming: 3 bases; junction bases outside the gene matches: 7. Looked up from germline, CDR1 is SGHAT and CDR2 is FQNNGV. CDR3 loop: CASSVQGPHYEQYF. The CDR3 DNA follows: TGTGCCAGCAGCGTACAGGGGCCGCACTACGAGCAGTACTTC.

The chain couples TRBV3-1 (or the pseudogene TRBV3-2) to TRBJ1-2; 7 bases match TRBD1. This CDR3 comprises 15 residues. Germline trimming cut 4 bases from V and 4 bases from J; bases unmatched to any gene: 9. The germline V gene has CDR1 LGHDT and CDR2 YNNKEL (reference sequence). CDR3 region: CASSREPGQSYGYTF. The CDR3 region has the DNA TGTGCCAGCAGCCGGGAACCGGGACAGAGCTATGGCTACACCTTC.

The CDR3, as DNA: TGCGCCAGCAGCGTAGGAGCTCTGGTGGGTAACTCCTACGAGCAGTACTTC. Amino acid sequence: CASSVGALVGNSYEQYF. The gene calls are TRBV5-1 and TRBJ2-7; D is unclear. Germline V gene sequence: CDR1 SGHRS, CDR2 YFSETQ. V was shortened by 4 bases and J by 0 bases, with 20 bases between the two germline ends. CDR3 length: 17 residues.